The rows below give T cell receptor beta chains drawn from one sample of a study of blood T cell repertoires in COVID-19. Method: immunoSEQ multiplex PCR; TCRdb's copy keeps in-frame clones and lacks some. Among about 80,000 clones listed, around nine tenths were seen once. Sequences were obtained from peripheral blood. The receptors here all came from a woman aged 80 or over with active or convalescent COVID-19. CDR3s include the opening cysteine and the closing phenylalanine or tryptophan. A D gene is named only where the DNA matches it firmly.

CDR3aa: CATGSLFYNEQFF
CDR3nt: TGTGCCACCGGGAGCCTCTTCTACAATGAGCAGTTCTTC
v_gene: TRBV24-1
d_gene: NA
j_gene: TRBJ2-1

CDR3aa: CATSRGRAGGDEQYF
CDR3nt: TGTGCCACCAGCAGAGGTCGGGCAGGGGGCGACGAACAGTACTTC
v_gene: TRBV15
d_gene: TRBD1
j_gene: TRBJ2-7

CDR3aa: CASSNSGRANTGELFF
CDR3nt: TGTGCCAGCAGCAATAGCGGGAGGGCCAACACCGGGGAGCTGTTTTTT
v_gene: TRBV5-5
d_gene: TRBD2
j_gene: TRBJ2-2

CDR3aa: CASSGGDREAFF
CDR3nt: TGTGCCAGCAGTGGGGGGGACAGGGAAGCTTTCTTT
v_gene: TRBV25-1
d_gene: TRBD1
j_gene: TRBJ1-1

CDR3aa: CASSTSGGAVGTGELFF
CDR3nt: TGTGCCAGCAGTACCTCAGGGGGCGCAGTTGGCACCGGGGAGCTGTTTTTT
v_gene: TRBV27
d_gene: TRBD1
j_gene: TRBJ2-2

CDR3aa: CASSQGRQGTYEQYF
CDR3nt: TGCGCCAGCAGCCAGGGGAGACAGGGAACCTACGAGCAGTACTTC
v_gene: TRBV4-1
d_gene: TRBD1
j_gene: TRBJ2-7

CDR3aa: CASSSQGLSSGANVLTF
CDR3nt: TGTGCCAGCAGTTCCCAGGGTTTATCCTCTGGGGCCAACGTCCTGACTTTC
v_gene: TRBV27
d_gene: NA
j_gene: TRBJ2-6

CDR3aa: CASSQRYRGETQYF
CDR3nt: TGTGCCAGCAGCCAAAGGTACAGGGGAGAGACCCAGTACTTC
v_gene: TRBV3-1/TRBV3-2
d_gene: TRBD1
j_gene: TRBJ2-5

CDR3aa: CASSPERASLRQFF
CDR3nt: TGTGCCAGCTCACCAGAGCGGGCCTCCCTAAGGCAGTTCTTC
v_gene: TRBV18
d_gene: NA
j_gene: TRBJ2-1

CDR3aa: CASSKGGPWGTSGYTGELFF
CDR3nt: TGTGCCAGCAGCAAAGGGGGTCCCTGGGGGACTAGCGGATACACCGGGGAGCTGTTTTTT
v_gene: TRBV21-1
d_gene: NA
j_gene: TRBJ2-2

CDR3aa: CASGHGRAQETQYF
CDR3nt: TGCGCCAGCGGGCATGGGAGGGCACAAGAGACCCAGTACTTC
v_gene: TRBV10-2
d_gene: TRBD2
j_gene: TRBJ2-5

CDR3aa: CASNSAGTGTPGYEQYF
CDR3nt: TGTGCCAGCAATTCGGCGGGGACAGGGACCCCCGGCTACGAGCAGTACTTC
v_gene: TRBV28
d_gene: TRBD1
j_gene: TRBJ2-7

CDR3aa: CASSLRTTNYGYTF
CDR3nt: TGTGCCAGCAGCTTAAGGACAACTAACTATGGCTACACCTTC
v_gene: TRBV7-2
d_gene: NA
j_gene: TRBJ1-2

CDR3aa: CASSYTVRGVGADTQYF
CDR3nt: TGTGCCAGCAGTTATACGGTTCGGGGAGTTGGGGCAGATACGCAGTATTTT
v_gene: TRBV6-2/TRBV6-3
d_gene: NA
j_gene: TRBJ2-3